A single sample is the source of the 23 T cell receptor beta chains below, sequenced in a study of OX40 agonist ivuxolimab in advanced cancers. Sequencing used immunoSEQ multiplex PCR; TCRdb keeps in-frame clones, though not all of them. Found here are around 100,000 clones, 90% to 96% of them singletons; the top ten hold 2% to 2.5%. The sample was CD4+ or CD8+ T cells sorted from blood, taken in a trial of the OX40 agonist ivuxolimab. These TCRs come from an adult with an advanced solid tumor such as melanoma, head and neck, liver or kidney cancer.

V is TRBV2 and J is TRBJ1-5, with D tentatively TRBD1 (5 bases). V lost 3 bases, J lost 6 bases, and 12 bases lay in between. The CDR3 covers 14 residues. Germline-derived CDR1 and CDR2 are SNHLY and FYNNEI. Here the CDR3 reads CASSEISGSQPQHF. CDR3 nucleotide sequence: TGTGCCAGCAGTGAGATTTCAGGGAGTCAGCCCCAGCATTTT.

The rearrangement uses TRBV27 and TRBJ2-1; tentatively, D is TRBD1 (5 bases). The germline V gene encodes CDR1 MNHEY and CDR2 SMNVEV (reference sequence). This CDR3 is 12 amino acids long. The V gene lost 3 bases and the J gene lost 12 bases, with 12 bases spanning the gap. CDR3 sequence reads: CASSFGATRQFF. CDR3 sequence (DNA): TGTGCCAGCAGTTTTGGGGCAACCAGGCAGTTCTTC.

This clone showed up just once. The chain combines TRBV29-1 with TRBJ1-1; no firm D call. The CDR3 has 15 residues. The germline V gene has CDR1 SQVTM and CDR2 ANQGSEA. V was clipped by 3 bases and J by 0 bases, with 14 bases between them. The CDR3 coding sequence is TGCAGCGTTGATCGGCAGTCTTATATGAACACTGAAGCTTTCTTT. Its translation is CSVDRQSYMNTEAFF.

This chain uses TRBV28 with TRBJ2-3, with 7 bases matching TRBD2. This CDR3 is built from 17 residues. Germline V lookup: CDR1 MDHEN, CDR2 SYDVKM. The trim removed 4 bases at V and 4 bases at J, leaving 14 bases unmatched. CDR3 protein: CASSYREVRVEADTQYF. Written as DNA, the CDR3 is TGTGCCAGCAGTTATCGGGAGGTCAGGGTAGAGGCAGATACGCAGTATTTT.

The chain links TRBV9 to TRBJ2-7; a possible D gene is TRBD2 (5 bases). V was clipped by 0 bases and J by 5 bases, with 15 bases between them. Per germline, CDR1 SGDLS and CDR2 YYNGEE. The CDR3 has 15 amino acids. CDR3: CASSVGLSGLDEQYF. The DNA of the CDR3 is TGTGCCAGCAGCGTAGGCCTGTCGGGATTGGACGAGCAGTACTTC.

A single count supports this clone. The chain employs TRBV27 and TRBJ2-3; D gene unclear. Germline assignment: CDR1 MNHEY and CDR2 SMNVEV (reference sequence). With 2 bases removed from V and 2 bases from J, the gap between germline ends came to 5 bases. The CDR3 extends over 13 amino acids. The CDR3 here is CASSLTNTDTQYF. The CDR3 bases are TGTGCCAGCAGTTTAACCAACACAGATACGCAGTATTTT.

J is TRBJ2-3 and V is TRBV9; D not resolved. CDR3 size: 12 residues. V was trimmed by 3 bases and J by 7 bases, leaving 9 bases between them. Per germline, CDR1 SGDLS and CDR2 YYNGEE. CDR3 residues: CASSDQPNTQYF. The CDR3 nucleotides are TGTGCCAGCAGCGACCAACCGAATACGCAGTATTTT.

The chain has TRBV5-4 and TRBJ2-7; D may match TRBD1 or TRBD2 (6 bases each). V lost 3 bases and J lost 5, with 18 bases in between. Germline V gene data show CDR1 as SGHNT and CDR2 as YYREEE (reference sequence). The CDR3 length is 15 residues. CDR3 amino acids: CASSWGRGTLDEQYF. Written as DNA, the CDR3 is TGTGCCAGCAGCTGGGGAAGGGGGACTCTAGACGAGCAGTACTTC.

V usage is TRBV19 and J usage is TRBJ1-1; perhaps TRBD1 as D (6 bases). Germline V CDR1 and CDR2: LNHDA, SQIVND (reference sequence). This CDR3 is built from 14 residues. V was trimmed by 6 bases and J by 1 base, leaving 12 bases between them. The CDR3 here is CASRAGEKNTEAFF. The CDR3 region has the DNA TGTGCCAGTAGGGCAGGGGAGAAGAACACTGAAGCTTTCTTT. Drawing the rest from reference TRBV19 and TRBJ1-1, the complete variable domain is DGGITQSPKYLFRKEGQNVTLSCEQNLNHDAMYWYRQDPGQGLRLIYYSQIVNDFQKGDIAEGYSVSREKKESFPLTVTSAQKNPTAFYLCASRAGEKNTEAFFGQGTRLTVV.

The chain links TRBV2 to TRBJ2-7; the D gene is possibly TRBD2 (6 bases). Germline values: CDR1 SNHLY, CDR2 FYNNEI. V lost 1 base, J lost 3 bases, and 16 bases lay in between. CDR3 length: 16 residues. CDR3: CASSEEFGGKGYEQYF. DNA of the CDR3: TGTGCCAGCAGTGAAGAGTTTGGCGGGAAGGGCTACGAGCAGTACTTC.

This clone was seen once. V and J are TRBV5-6 and TRBJ2-7; D gene ambiguous. Per germline, CDR1 SGHDT and CDR2 YYEEEE. This CDR3 spans 12 amino acids. The ends were cut back, 2 bases at V and 2 bases at J, with 5 bases in the middle. CDR3 sequence: CASSFGPYEQYF. The CDR3, as DNA: TGTGCCAGCAGCTTCGGTCCCTACGAGCAGTACTTC. The complete variable domain, with remaining parts taken from reference TRBV5-6 and TRBJ2-7, reads DAGVTQSPTHLIKTRGQQVTLRCSPKSGHDTVSWYQQALGQGPQFIFQYYEEEERQRGNFPDRFSGHQFPNYSSELNVNALLLGDSALYLCASSFGPYEQYFGPGTRLTVT.

The rearrangement links TRBV6-5 to TRBJ2-7; TRBD1 matches at 9 bases. V was clipped by 5 bases and J by 5 bases; unmatched bases: 7. This CDR3 region has 14 residues. Germline assignment: CDR1 MNHEY and CDR2 SVGAGI. The CDR3 sequence is CASSTLTGGDEQYF. CDR3 in DNA: TGTGCCAGCAGTACCTTGACAGGGGGGGACGAGCAGTACTTC.

The chain employs TRBV5-6 and TRBJ1-1; possibly TRBD1 for D (6 bases). The CDR3 contains 16 residues. Deletions cut 4 bases from V and 0 bases from J, with 16 bases between. The germline gives CDR1 SGHDT, CDR2 YYEEEE. The CDR3 DNA reads TGTGCCAGCAGCATCGGGACACGAGACATGAACACTGAAGCTTTCTTT. It encodes CASSIGTRDMNTEAFF.

The chain uses TRBV4-3 and TRBJ1-3; TRBD1 is a possible D gene (6 bases). V lost 1 base to trimming and J lost 0 bases, with 16 bases between them. CDR1 and CDR2 (germline): LGHNA, YSLEER. The CDR3 extends over 18 amino acids. The CDR3 coding sequence is TGCGCCAGCAGCCAAGCGCCCTGGGACAATACCTCTGGAAACACCATATATTTT. Translating it yields CASSQAPWDNTSGNTIYF.

The V and J genes are TRBV19 and TRBJ2-1; maybe TRBD1 (5 bases). Germline CDR1 and CDR2: LNHDA and SQIVND (reference sequence). V was clipped by 5 bases and J by 0 bases, with 8 bases between them. The CDR3 has 14 amino acids. The CDR3 coding sequence is TGTGCCAGTAGTGCCAGGGCCTCCTACAATGAGCAGTTCTTC. Translation gives CASSARASYNEQFF.

The chain recombines TRBV10-3 with TRBJ2-5, with 7 bases identical to TRBD2. In germline, CDR1 is ENHRY, CDR2 SYGVKD. This CDR3 comprises 17 residues. V dropped 3 bases and J dropped 4; count of bases not matched to a gene: 14. This chain's CDR3 is CAISDPSGPSGGETQYF. Written as DNA, the CDR3 is TGTGCCATCAGTGACCCCAGCGGGCCTTCGGGGGGAGAGACCCAGTACTTC.

This chain uses TRBV2 with TRBJ2-3, with TRBD1 identical over 11 bases. V gave up 5 bases and J gave up 4 bases; unmatched junction bases: 5. The CDR3 length is 15 residues. Germline assignment: CDR1 SNHLY and CDR2 FYNNEI. CDR3 sequence (DNA): TGTGCCAGCAGTTCCGGGACAGGGGGTTCAGATACGCAGTATTTT. The encoded protein is CASSSGTGGSDTQYF.

This clone occurred once. This rearrangement joins TRBV6-1 to TRBJ2-1, with TRBD2 matching 12 bases. After removal of 6 bases from V and 10 bases from J, the junction contained 4 bases not matched to a gene. CDR1 is MNHNS and CDR2 is SASEGT in the germline V gene. CDR3 length: 13 residues. The CDR3 loop reads CASRRLAGEEQFF. DNA for the CDR3: TGTGCCAGCAGACGACTAGCGGGAGAAGAGCAGTTCTTC.

This chain joins TRBV28 and TRBJ2-5; maybe TRBD2 (5 bases). V lost 2 bases and J 0 bases, leaving 7 bases between the germline ends. CDR1 is MDHEN, CDR2 SYDVKM, per germline. The CDR3 sequence is 14 residues long. The CDR3 loop reads CASSLREYQETQYF. As DNA, the CDR3 is TGTGCCAGCAGTTTAAGGGAGTACCAAGAGACCCAGTACTTC.

CDR3 DNA sequence: TGTGCCAGCAGTGACCCAGGGTTTCAAGAGACCCAGTACTTC. It encodes CASSDPGFQETQYF. The chain links TRBV2 to TRBJ2-5, with D possibly matching TRBD1 (5 bases). Germline assignment: CDR1 SNHLY and CDR2 FYNNEI. The CDR3 is made up of 14 amino acids. Between the trimmed V and J ends, which lost 3 bases and 2 bases, there was a span of 10 bases.

The rearrangement uses TRBV2 and TRBJ1-3; D gene ambiguous. This CDR3 contains 13 residues. Trimming took 0 bases from V and 4 from J, leaving 4 bases between them. The germline gives CDR1 SNHLY, CDR2 FYNNEI. The DNA for the CDR3 is TGTGCCAGCAGTGAAGCAGACGGAAACACCATATATTTT. This sequence encodes CASSEADGNTIYF.

The chain employs TRBV7-9 and TRBJ2-1; TRBD1 matches at 8 bases. After removal of 4 bases from V and 5 bases from J, the junction contained 7 bases not matched to a gene. Germline-derived CDR1 and CDR2 are SEHNR and FQNEAQ (reference sequence). This CDR3 contains 15 residues. CDR3 DNA: TGTGCCAGCAGCTCCCGGGACAGGACGAACAATGAGCAGTTCTTC. It yields the protein CASSSRDRTNNEQFF.

The chain joins TRBV6-1 to TRBJ2-2, with unresolved D. The CDR3 loop spans 14 amino acids. Germline V CDR1 and CDR2: MNHNS, SASEGT. The V gene lost 3 bases and the J gene lost 3 bases, with 8 bases spanning the gap. CDR3 coding DNA: TGTGCCAGCAGTGATCTCTGGGACACCGGGGAGCTGTTTTTT. Protein product: CASSDLWDTGELFF.